This T cell receptor (beta chain) originates from a study of cytomegalovirus exposure and HLA in healthy donors. The overall study: The 120 validation repertoires used the same platform as the roughly 720 first-cohort repertoires (as reported by a later analysis). Study-level points and caveats: Researchers counted 164 TCR beta chains as cytomegalovirus-associated. Later, an analysis found that TCR clusters from the first cohort tended to co-occur in the roughly 110 validation repertoires.

Worth noting for this clone: Its antigen is unknown.

Sequencing was performed with immunoSEQ multiplex PCR; in TCRdb, only in-frame clones are kept and a portion is missing. The profile shows nearly 110,000 clones, 88% of them singletons. The V gene's germline CDR1 is SGHVS and CDR2 FNYEAQ. Trimming took 3 bases from V and 5 from J; bases not matched to a gene: 10. This CDR3 has 17 amino acids. The material sequenced was PBMCs. The chain carries TRBV7-6 and TRBJ2-6; TRBD2 agrees at 7 bases. The sequence was obtained from a woman younger than 30 in good health and CMV-seropositive. The CDR3 here is CASSLGGVSAWANVLTF. The CDR3 DNA follows: TGTGCCAGCAGCTTGGGGGGGGTCTCCGCTTGGGCCAACGTCCTGACTTTC.